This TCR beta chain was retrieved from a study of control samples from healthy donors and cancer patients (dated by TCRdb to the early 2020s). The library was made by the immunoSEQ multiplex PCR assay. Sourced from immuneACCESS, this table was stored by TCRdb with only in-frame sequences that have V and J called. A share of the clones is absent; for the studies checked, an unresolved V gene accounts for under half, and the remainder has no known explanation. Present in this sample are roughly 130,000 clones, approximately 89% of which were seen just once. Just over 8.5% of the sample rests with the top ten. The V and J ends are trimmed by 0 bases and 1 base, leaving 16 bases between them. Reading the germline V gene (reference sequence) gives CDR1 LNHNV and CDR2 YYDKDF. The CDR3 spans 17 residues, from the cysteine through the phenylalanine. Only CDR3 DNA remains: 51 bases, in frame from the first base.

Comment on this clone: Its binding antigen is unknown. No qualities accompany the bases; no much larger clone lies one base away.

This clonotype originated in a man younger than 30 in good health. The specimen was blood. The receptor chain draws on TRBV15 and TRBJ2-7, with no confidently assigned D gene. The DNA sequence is TGTGCCACCAGCAGAGATATTAAGTCAACTCATTCCTACGAGCAGTACTTC. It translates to CATSRDIKSTHSYEQYF.